This record covers a single TCR beta chain. Antigen: not known. A linear amplification protocol produced the TCR libraries from about 450 ng of total RNA. A single record per CDR3 protein comes from TCRdb applying MiXCR to the reads. Here the sample spans about 180,000 distinct CDR3 sequences, 65% to 80% being singletons. This entry comes from a study of healthy donors' naive CD4 and CD8 T cells. Study details: For TCR alpha, new primers spanned all functional IMGT alpha genes. Broader study findings: Positive CDR3 charge linked to CD4+ cells, negative to CD8+ cells.

The CDR3 covers 15 residues. Unmatched junction bases numbered 13, after V lost 6 bases and J lost 5 bases. Germline assignment: CDR1 SGHRS and CDR2 YFSETQ. This TCR was recovered from a pool of human donors in good health; the sample pools cells from several healthy donors. The genes are TRBV5-1 and TRBJ2-5; 7 bases are a match to TRBD2. Sequencing was done on a sample of naive CD4+ and CD8+ T cells sorted from blood, pooled from several donors. DNA of the CDR3: TGCGCCAGCACCCCCGGCGGGAGCCGCAGGGAGACCCAGTACTTC. Translating it yields CASTPGGSRRETQYF.